This T cell receptor (beta chain) was profiled in a study of PD-1 blockade in classical Hodgkin lymphoma. Whole-study results and caveats: What drove the repertoire differences, possibly disease activity or prior therapy, has not been defined. Among the patients, those starting nivolumab under 1 year after ASCT were excluded.

The CDR3 contains 20 residues. CDR1 is MGHRA, CDR2 YSYEKL, per germline. J was trimmed by 0 bases and V by 4 bases; bases with no gene match: 15. Each patient experienced a relapse that followed autologous stem cell transplantation, and brentuximab vedotin exposure varied. Generated by immunoSEQ multiplex PCR, the TCRdb table keeps only in-frame clones and is missing some. The sample shows almost 100,000 clones, more than 90% of them seen only once. Concerning this clone: Its cognate antigen is unknown.

The rearrangement uses TRBV4-1 and TRBJ2-1; the match to TRBD2 covers 10 bases. This specimen was peripheral blood mononuclear cells (PBMCs), taken at baseline. The clonotype was recovered from a human donor with classical Hodgkin lymphoma. CDR3 bases: TGCGCCAGCAGCCTGTTTGTAGTTACTAGCGGGATAAGCTCCTACAATGAGCAGTTCTTC. It translates to CASSLFVVTSGISSYNEQFF.